These T cell receptor beta chains were read from a single sample in a study of radiotherapy plus CTLA-4 blockade in lung cancer. The repertoire was sequenced with immunoSEQ multiplex PCR; TCRdb's copy has only in-frame clones and lacks some. Of approximately 95,000 clones listed, 75% to 85% are singletons. Source: peripheral blood, taken from a patient treated with radiotherapy plus ipilimumab. Every receptor here comes from a human donor with non-small cell lung cancer who had a partial response to radiotherapy plus ipilimumab. The CDR3 runs from the conserved cysteine through the conserved F or W. The D gene is left open where the match is weak. The size of a clone is reported for some rows only, either as once, few or many, or as a class for expanded clones.

D	J	size	length	V	CDR3	DNA
TRBD1	TRBJ1-1	-	13	TRBV6-1	CASNQGAVTEAFF	TGTGCCAGCAACCAGGGGGCGGTCACTGAAGCTTTCTTT
TRBD2	TRBJ2-3	-	19	TRBV28	CASSLRLGGTSSPRDTQYF	TGTGCCAGCAGTTTGAGGCTAGGCGGGACTAGCAGTCCCAGGGATACGCAGTATTTT
-	TRBJ1-2	-	15	TRBV7-8	CASSLAQGPNYGYTF	TGTGCCAGCAGCTTAGCTCAGGGCCCTAACTATGGCTACACCTTC
-	TRBJ1-1	-	15	TRBV7-8	CASSLAFQGGTEAFF	TGTGCCAGCAGCTTAGCCTTCCAGGGAGGGACTGAAGCTTTCTTT
TRBD1	TRBJ2-7	-	16	TRBV11-2	CASSLPRGQGLVEQYF	TGTGCCAGCAGCTTGCCCAGGGGACAGGGGCTGGTCGAGCAGTACTTC
TRBD1	TRBJ2-5	-	15	TRBV29-1	CSLGGDRGPQETQYF	TGCAGCCTTGGGGGGGACAGGGGGCCCCAAGAGACCCAGTACTTC
TRBD1	TRBJ1-5	-	14	TRBV5-1	CASSPGTGKQPQHF	TGCGCCAGCAGTCCCGGGACAGGGAAGCAGCCCCAGCATTTT
-	TRBJ2-1	-	14	TRBV29-1	CSVWGGAPGSEQFF	TGCAGCGTCTGGGGGGGGGCCCCCGGAAGTGAGCAGTTCTTC
-	TRBJ2-7	-	17	TRBV7-2	CASSLIGGRGFSYEQYF	TGTGCCAGCAGCTTAATCGGGGGCAGGGGGTTTTCCTACGAGCAGTACTTC
TRBD1	TRBJ1-3	few	16	TRBV4-1	CASSHPQGATGNTIYF	TGCGCCAGCAGCCATCCCCAGGGGGCGACTGGAAACACCATATATTTT
-	TRBJ2-1	-	13	TRBV21-1	CASRGGRYNEQFF	TGTGCCAGCAGAGGGGGACGTTACAATGAGCAGTTCTTC
TRBD2	TRBJ2-5	-	17	TRBV4-2	CASSQRARLAGQETQYF	TGTGCCAGCAGCCAGAGGGCCCGACTAGCGGGGCAAGAGACCCAGTACTTC
TRBD1	TRBJ2-7	-	15	TRBV2	CASSAGGQGLGEQYF	TGTGCCAGCAGTGCAGGGGGACAGGGCCTCGGCGAGCAGTACTTC
TRBD1	TRBJ1-2	few	16	TRBV19	CASSFLPGQAYNGYTF	TGTGCCAGTAGTTTTCTCCCGGGACAGGCCTACAATGGCTACACCTTC
-	TRBJ2-3	-	15	TRBV4-2	CASSQDQGRGDTQYF	TGTGCCAGCAGCCAGGATCAGGGGAGGGGAGATACGCAGTATTTT
-	TRBJ2-3	-	15	TRBV6-6	CASSPDSQLTDTQYF	TGTGCCAGCAGCCCCGACAGCCAGCTCACAGATACGCAGTATTTT
TRBD1	TRBJ2-1	-	15	TRBV19	CASSIKGQGRNEQFF	TGTGCCAGTAGTATCAAGGGACAGGGTAGGAATGAGCAGTTCTTC